This TCR beta chain stems from a study of shared clonotypes between healthy human individuals. The trim removed 4 bases at V and 4 bases at J, leaving 12 bases unmatched. From germline, CDR1 is SGHRS and CDR2 YFSETQ. This CDR3 has 16 amino acids. Only in-frame clones appear in the TCRdb table, and some are missing; sequencing was by immunoSEQ multiplex PCR. The sample lists under 1,100,000 clones; about 70% were seen once. Study-level results: For naive CD4 cells, approximately 4.7% of clonotypes were shared across a handful of donors.

About this clone itself: Its antigen is undetermined.

What was sequenced was memory CD4+ T cells sorted from blood. Indicated subset: CD45RA-negative fraction. This chain connects TRBV5-1 to TRBJ2-3; TRBD2 matches at 7 bases. The TCR sequence derives from a man between 18 and 29 years old in good health. CDR3 sequence reads: CASSPKTSLGADTQYF. DNA for the CDR3: TGCGCCAGCAGCCCGAAGACTAGCCTAGGAGCAGATACGCAGTATTTT.